The 6 T cell receptor beta chains presented below share a single source sample, sequenced in a study of blood T cell repertoires in COVID-19. Repertoires were generated with immunoSEQ multiplex PCR, while TCRdb's copy carries only in-frame clones and drops some. The data hold about 120,000 clones, with 81% observed a single time. The sequencing sample was made of peripheral blood. All receptors derive from a human donor in a cohort sampled during active COVID-19.

This sequence joins TRBV6-1 and TRBJ2-1, with a weak D call TRBD1 (7 bases). The CDR3 has 16 amino acids. The germline V gene has CDR1 MNHNS and CDR2 SASEGT. V was clipped by 2 bases and J by 8 bases, with 19 bases between them. The CDR3, as DNA: TGTGCCAGCAGTGAATCGGTCCAGGGGGGAGTGGATGAGCAGTTCTTC. Its translation is CASSESVQGGVDEQFF.

This clone was counted a single time. The chain is built from TRBV7-7 and TRBJ2-5, with D possibly matching TRBD2 (7 bases). The CDR3 has 15 residues. The V gene lost 2 bases and the J gene lost 4 bases, with 14 bases spanning the gap. Germline V gene data show CDR1 as SSHAT and CDR2 as FNYEAQ (reference sequence). CDR3 in DNA: TGTGCCAGCAGCTTACAGTGGGGGGGCATAGAGACCCAGTACTTC. It codes for CASSLQWGGIETQYF.

The J gene is TRBJ1-1, the V gene TRBV7-2, with 12 nucleotides matching TRBD1. Losses at the gene ends were 0 bases for V and 4 bases for J; bases not matched to a gene: 6. Germline CDR1 SGHTA, CDR2 FQGNSA. The length of the CDR3 is 17 residues. CDR3 coding DNA: TGTGCCAGCAGCTTAGCGGGACAGGGGGCTCGGGGCACTGAAGCTTTCTTT. It yields the protein CASSLAGQGARGTEAFF.

This rearrangement joins TRBV3-1 (or the pseudogene TRBV3-2) to TRBJ1-5, with D perhaps TRBD1 (5 bases). With 3 bases removed from V and 3 bases from J, the gap between germline ends came to 12 bases. The CDR3 spans 15 residues. Germline V gene lookup returns CDR1 LGHDT and CDR2 YNNKEL (reference sequence). The CDR3 coding sequence is TGTGCCAGCAGCCAGGGGCGACGGAACAATCAGCCCCAGCATTTT. Its translation is CASSQGRRNNQPQHF.

The chain joins TRBV28 to TRBJ2-7; 9 bases are a match to TRBD1. Germline V gene sequence: CDR1 MDHEN, CDR2 SYDVKM. With V trimmed by 1 base and J by 0 bases, 4 bases remained unmatched. This CDR3 region has 16 residues. Here the CDR3 DNA reads TGTGCCAGCAGTTTATCGGGGACAGGGAACTCCTACGAGCAGTACTTC. Protein product: CASSLSGTGNSYEQYF.

The CDR3 sequence is CASSIDLRGTEAFF. In nucleotides, the CDR3 is TGTGCCAGTAGTATAGACTTAAGGGGCACTGAAGCTTTCTTT. This rearrangement joins TRBV19 to TRBJ1-1; a possible D gene is TRBD1 (5 bases). The CDR3 extends over 14 amino acids. CDR1 is LNHDA and CDR2 is SQIVND in the germline V gene (reference sequence). V lost 0 bases to trimming and J lost 4 bases, with 9 bases between them.